The T cell receptor (beta chain) under discussion was sequenced for a study of blood T cell repertoires in COVID-19. This table comes from immunoSEQ multiplex PCR, and its TCRdb copy is limited to in-frame clones, with some not included. Of over 150,000 clones listed, more than 70% were seen once; the top ten hold 6.2%. This clone showed up just once. The sample was PBMCs or T cells enriched from blood (not recorded which). The receptor comes from a man between 40 and 49 years old who had recovered from COVID-19.

The CDR3 sequence: CASSTLGTRIRNEQFF. For the CDR3, the DNA is TGTGCCAGTAGTACACTCGGGACTAGAATTCGCAATGAGCAGTTCTTC. The V and J genes are TRBV19 and TRBJ2-1; 8 bases map to TRBD2. This CDR3 region has 16 residues. CDR1 is LNHDA, CDR2 SQIVND, per germline (reference sequence). V was pared by 4 bases and J by 6 bases, with 11 bases of the junction left unmatched.